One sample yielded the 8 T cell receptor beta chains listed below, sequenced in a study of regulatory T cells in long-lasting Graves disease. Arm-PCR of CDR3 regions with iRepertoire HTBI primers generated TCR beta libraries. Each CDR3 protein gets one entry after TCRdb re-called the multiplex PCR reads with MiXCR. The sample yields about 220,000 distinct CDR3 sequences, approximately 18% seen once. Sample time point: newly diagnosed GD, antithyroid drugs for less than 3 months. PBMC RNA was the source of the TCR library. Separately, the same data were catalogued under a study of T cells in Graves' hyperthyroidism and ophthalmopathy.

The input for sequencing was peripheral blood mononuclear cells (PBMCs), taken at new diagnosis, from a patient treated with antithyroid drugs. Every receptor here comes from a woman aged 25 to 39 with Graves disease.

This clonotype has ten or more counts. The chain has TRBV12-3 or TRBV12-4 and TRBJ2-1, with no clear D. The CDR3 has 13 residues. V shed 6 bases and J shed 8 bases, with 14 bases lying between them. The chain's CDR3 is CASRSRAPYEQFF. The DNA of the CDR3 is TGTGCCAGCAGATCCCGGGCCCCATATGAGCAGTTCTTC.

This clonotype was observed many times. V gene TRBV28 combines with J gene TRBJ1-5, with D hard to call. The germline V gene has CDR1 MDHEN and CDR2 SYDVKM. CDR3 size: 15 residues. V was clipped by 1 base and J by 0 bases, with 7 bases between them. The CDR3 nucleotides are TGTGCCAGCAGTTTATACATCCATAGCAATCAGCCCCAGCATTTT. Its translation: CASSLYIHSNQPQHF.

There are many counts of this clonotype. The CDR3 here is CATSGNRVGGPNTGELFF. The CDR3 bases are TGTGCCACCAGCGGAAATCGGGTGGGGGGGCCCAACACCGGGGAGCTGTTTTTT. The chain links TRBV15 to TRBJ2-2, with D possibly matching TRBD2 (7 bases). In germline, CDR1 is LNHNV, CDR2 YYDKDF (reference sequence). Trimming removed 5 bases from V and 2 bases from J, with 21 bases in between. CDR3 length: 18 residues. The full variable domain, with the rest looked up from reference TRBV15 and TRBJ2-2, is DAMVIQNPRYQVTQFGKPVTLSCSQTLNHNVMYWYQQKSSQAPKLLFHYYDKDFNNEADTPDNFQSRRPNTSFCFLDIRSPGLGDTAMYLCATSGNRVGGPNTGELFFGEGSRLTVL.

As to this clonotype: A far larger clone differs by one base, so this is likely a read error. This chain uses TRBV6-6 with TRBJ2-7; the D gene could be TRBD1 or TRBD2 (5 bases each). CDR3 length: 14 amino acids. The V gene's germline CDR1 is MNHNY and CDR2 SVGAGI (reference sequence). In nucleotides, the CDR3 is TGTGTCAGCAACCCCCGGGACCGTTCCTACGAGCAGTACTTC. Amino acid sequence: CVSNPRDRSYEQYF.

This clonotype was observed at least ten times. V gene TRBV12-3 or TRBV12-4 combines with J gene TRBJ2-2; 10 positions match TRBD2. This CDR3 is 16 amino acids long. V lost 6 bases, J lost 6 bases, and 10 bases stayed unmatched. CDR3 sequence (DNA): TGTGCCAGCAGCCACCCCCAGCGGGGGGGGCCCGGGGAGCTGTTTTTT. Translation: CASSHPQRGGPGELFF.

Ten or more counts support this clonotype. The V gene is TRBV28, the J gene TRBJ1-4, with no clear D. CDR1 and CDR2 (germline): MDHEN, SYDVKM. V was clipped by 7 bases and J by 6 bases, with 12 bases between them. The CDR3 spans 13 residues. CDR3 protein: CASIQGGDEKLFF. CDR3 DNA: TGTGCCAGCATCCAAGGCGGGGATGAAAAACTGTTTTTT.

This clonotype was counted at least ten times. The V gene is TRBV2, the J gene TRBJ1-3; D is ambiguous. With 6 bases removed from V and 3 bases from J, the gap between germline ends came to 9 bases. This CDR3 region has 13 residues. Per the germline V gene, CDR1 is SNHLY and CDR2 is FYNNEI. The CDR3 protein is CASSRFRGNTIYF. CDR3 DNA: TGTGCCAGCAGCCGGTTCCGTGGAAACACCATATATTTT.

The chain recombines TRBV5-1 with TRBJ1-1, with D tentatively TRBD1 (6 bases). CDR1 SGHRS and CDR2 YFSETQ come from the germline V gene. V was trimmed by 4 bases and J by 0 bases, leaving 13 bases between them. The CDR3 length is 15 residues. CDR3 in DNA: TGCGCCAGCAGCCTCGGACAGTTAATGAACACTGAAGCTTTCTTT. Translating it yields CASSLGQLMNTEAFF. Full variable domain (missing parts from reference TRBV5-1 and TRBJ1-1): KAGVTQTPRYLIKTRGQQVTLSCSPISGHRSVSWYQQTPGQGLQFLFEYFSETQRNKGNFPGRFSGRQFSNSRSEMNVSTLELGDSALYLCASSLGQLMNTEAFFGQGTRLTVV.